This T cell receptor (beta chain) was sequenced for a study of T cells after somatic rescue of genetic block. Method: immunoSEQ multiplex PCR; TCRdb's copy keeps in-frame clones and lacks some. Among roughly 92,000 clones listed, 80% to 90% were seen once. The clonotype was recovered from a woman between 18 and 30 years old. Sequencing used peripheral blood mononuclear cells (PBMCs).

This chain's CDR3 is CASSEDSGLDYGYTF. CDR3 nucleotide sequence: TGTGCCAGCAGTGAAGATTCAGGGTTGGACTATGGCTACACCTTC. The V and J genes are TRBV6-1 and TRBJ1-2; tentatively, D is TRBD1 (5 bases). This CDR3 has 15 residues. Germline CDR1 reads MNHNS; CDR2 reads SASEGT. The V gene lost 1 base and the J gene lost 3 bases, with 12 bases spanning the gap.